This TCR beta chain was found in a study of CD8+ T cells in alopecia areata. The treatment was: oral pan-JAK inhibitor, 5-10 mg twice daily. CD4+ and CD8+ T cells were sorted from PBMCs stained for CD3, CD4 and CD8. RNA extraction was followed by reverse transcription into cDNA, which acted as the sequencing template. Repertoires were generated with immunoSEQ multiplex PCR, while TCRdb's copy carries only in-frame clones and drops some. The sample comprises about 200,000 clones, more than 55% of which are singletons, and about 1.3% rests with the top ten. CDR1 is SQVTM and CDR2 is ANQGSEA in the germline V gene. After removal of 7 bases from V and 3 bases from J, the junction contained 8 bases not matched to a gene. The CDR3 is 14 amino acids.

Sequences were derived from CD4+ T cells sorted from blood, sampled around week 49, from a patient treated with tofacitinib. The gene calls are TRBV29-1 and TRBJ2-2; 7 bases line up with TRBD1. This clonotype originated in a human donor with alopecia areata. CDR3 bases: TGCAGCGCTGTGACAGGGTCGGACACCGGGGAGCTGTTTTTT. This gives the protein CSAVTGSDTGELFF.